This T cell receptor (beta chain) is from a study of blood T cell repertoires in COVID-19. Germline V gene lookup returns CDR1 SGHTA and CDR2 FQGTGA. The CDR3 spans 15 residues. Unmatched junction bases numbered 10, after V lost 5 bases and J lost 6 bases. Authors' methods: Amplification of reference gene primers provided the estimated nucleated cell counts. Some clones are missing from TCRdb's copy, which holds only in-frame ones; the method was immunoSEQ multiplex PCR. D and trimming were read from the DNA, whereas the V and J calls and clone size are those reported in that table. Seen here are 110,000 or so clones, 65% to 80% observed once, and the top ten hold roughly 6%.

The chain combines TRBV7-3 with TRBJ1-2, with TRBD1 matching over 9 bases. This TCR came from a man between 65 and 85 years old with acute or convalescent COVID-19. Material for sequencing was peripheral blood. The CDR3 bases are TGTGCCAGCAGCCCTGGGACAGGGAATTCGAATGGCTACACCTTC. Residues: CASSPGTGNSNGYTF.